This T cell receptor beta chain was identified in a study of shared clonotypes between healthy human individuals. Findings of the study overall: In a handful of donors, approximately 5% of naive CD4 clonotypes appeared in common. Shared clonotypes across all four donors exceeded non-shared ones in generation probability.

Only Caucasian adults living in Nashville, Tennessee made up the donor group. CDR1 and CDR2 (germline): MGHRA, YSYEKL. The CDR3 is 16 amino acids. Trimming cost V 0 bases and J 8 bases; bases outside gene matches: 10. It was across several immunoSEQ plates that each subset's genomic DNA was evenly split. Only in-frame clones appear in the TCRdb table, and some are missing; sequencing was by immunoSEQ multiplex PCR. The sample has fewer than 850,000 clones; around 72% are singletons. This clone appeared many times. Its antigen is unidentified. The origin of this receptor is a woman in her twenties or thirties in good health. This chain links TRBV4-1 with TRBJ2-1; 7 bases are shared with TRBD2. The sequencing input was memory CD4+ T cells sorted from blood. Subset of the sample: CD45RA-negative fraction. CDR3 in amino acids: CASSQDFGRYGYEQFF. The CDR3 DNA follows: TGCGCCAGCAGCCAAGATTTCGGGAGGTACGGATATGAGCAGTTCTTC.